Listed below are T cell receptor beta chains from one sample, sequenced in a study of human T cells and chemical hapten exposure. In TCRdb, the RACE reads were re-called with MiXCR into one record per CDR3 protein. The profile shows 40,000 or so distinct CDR3 sequences, 12% of them singletons. The sequenced sample was whole blood, obtained in connection with sensitization to the hapten diphenylcyclopropenone (DPC). All receptors derive from a woman aged 40 to 50 with alopecia areata. Some clones in this sample may be carry-over from other donors' samples. CDR3s include the opening cysteine and the closing phenylalanine or tryptophan. D genes are given only for firm matches. Size is omitted from some rows. Given values are once, few, many or a class for expanded clones.

v_gene: TRBV7-8
d_gene: NA
abundance: many
j_gene: TRBJ2-2
CDR3nt: TGTGCCAGCAGCCCAAACGAAGGGCACTACACCGGGGAGCTGTTTTTT
CDR3aa: CASSPNEGHYTGELFF

v_gene: TRBV28
d_gene: TRBD1
abundance: few
j_gene: TRBJ1-6
CDR3nt: TGTGCCAGCAGTTTGGACAGGCTGATTAATTCACCCCTCCACTTT
CDR3aa: CASSLDRLINSPLHF

v_gene: TRBV7-9
d_gene: NA
abundance: many
j_gene: TRBJ2-1
CDR3nt: TGTGCCAGCAGCTTTAAAGGCGGAGGGTTCAAGAACTCCTACAATGAGCAGTTCTTC
CDR3aa: CASSFKGGGFKNSYNEQFF

v_gene: TRBV7-9
d_gene: NA
abundance: NA
j_gene: TRBJ2-1
CDR3nt: TGTGCCAGCAGCTTAGGGGGCTGGGCAAGCTCCTACAATGAGCAGTTCTTC
CDR3aa: CASSLGGWASSYNEQFF

v_gene: TRBV27
d_gene: TRBD2
abundance: many
j_gene: TRBJ2-1
CDR3nt: TGTGCCAGCGGGGGGGCCTACAATGAGCAGTTCTTC
CDR3aa: CASGGAYNEQFF

v_gene: TRBV29-1
d_gene: TRBD2
abundance: NA
j_gene: TRBJ2-1
CDR3nt: TGCAGCGTTGGGGATAGCGGGAGCTTCAATGAGCAGTTCTTC
CDR3aa: CSVGDSGSFNEQFF

v_gene: TRBV29-1
d_gene: NA
abundance: NA
j_gene: TRBJ2-3
CDR3nt: TGCAGCGCGAGATCGGCAGATACGCAGTATTTT
CDR3aa: CSARSADTQYF

v_gene: TRBV7-9
d_gene: NA
abundance: NA
j_gene: TRBJ1-1
CDR3nt: TGTGCCAGCAGCTTATCTCAGGGAGCGAACACTGAAGCTTTCTTT
CDR3aa: CASSLSQGANTEAFF

v_gene: TRBV7-9
d_gene: NA
abundance: many
j_gene: TRBJ2-1
CDR3nt: TGTGCCAGCACCCTAGCGACCTCCTACAATGAGCAGTTCTTC
CDR3aa: CASTLATSYNEQFF

v_gene: TRBV5-6
d_gene: NA
abundance: many
j_gene: TRBJ2-3
CDR3nt: TGTGCCAGCAGTCCGACCAGGGTAACAGATACGCAGTATTTT
CDR3aa: CASSPTRVTDTQYF

v_gene: TRBV28
d_gene: NA
abundance: many
j_gene: TRBJ1-1
CDR3nt: TGTGCCAGCAGTTTATTGGAACAGAACATGAACACTGAAGCTTTCTTT
CDR3aa: CASSLLEQNMNTEAFF

v_gene: TRBV28
d_gene: TRBD1
abundance: NA
j_gene: TRBJ2-7
CDR3nt: TGTGCCAGCAGTTCTCTAGACAGGGGACTTTCCTACGAGCAGTACTTC
CDR3aa: CASSSLDRGLSYEQYF

v_gene: TRBV28
d_gene: NA
abundance: NA
j_gene: TRBJ2-7
CDR3nt: TGTGCCAGCACCCTCCCCGGATACGAGCAGTACTTC
CDR3aa: CASTLPGYEQYF

v_gene: TRBV18
d_gene: NA
abundance: many
j_gene: TRBJ1-5
CDR3nt: TGTGCCAGCTCACCATCAGGGGCACTTAGCAATCAGCCCCAGCATTTT
CDR3aa: CASSPSGALSNQPQHF

v_gene: TRBV7-6
d_gene: NA
abundance: many
j_gene: TRBJ2-1
CDR3nt: TGTGCCAGCAGCTGGAGGAGATACAATGAGCAGTTCTTC
CDR3aa: CASSWRRYNEQFF

v_gene: TRBV28
d_gene: NA
abundance: many
j_gene: TRBJ1-2
CDR3nt: TGTGCCAGCAGTTCAGGAGGTGGCTTATATGGCTACACCTTC
CDR3aa: CASSSGGGLYGYTF

v_gene: TRBV28
d_gene: TRBD1
abundance: many
j_gene: TRBJ1-2
CDR3nt: TGTGCCAGCAGCCGGGGGACAGGGGGTTATAGTAACTATGGCTACACCTTC
CDR3aa: CASSRGTGGYSNYGYTF

v_gene: TRBV28
d_gene: NA
abundance: few
j_gene: TRBJ2-1
CDR3nt: TGTGCCAGTGACAGGATCACGAGCAATGAGCAGTTCTTC
CDR3aa: CASDRITSNEQFF

v_gene: TRBV9
d_gene: NA
abundance: few
j_gene: TRBJ2-7
CDR3nt: TGTGCCAGCAGCGTAGAACTGGACAAAACCTACGAGCAGTACTTC
CDR3aa: CASSVELDKTYEQYF

v_gene: TRBV28
d_gene: TRBD2
abundance: few
j_gene: TRBJ2-7
CDR3nt: TGTGCCAGCAGTACCACACGGGGGGGCATCTACGAGCAGTACTTC
CDR3aa: CASSTTRGGIYEQYF

v_gene: TRBV29-1
d_gene: NA
abundance: many
j_gene: TRBJ2-1
CDR3nt: TGCAGCGTTGGTGGGGGACTCTACAATGAGCAGTTCTTC
CDR3aa: CSVGGGLYNEQFF

v_gene: TRBV6-6
d_gene: NA
abundance: NA
j_gene: TRBJ1-1
CDR3nt: TGTGCCAGCAGTTACAACGCAGCTGAAGCTTTCTTT
CDR3aa: CASSYNAAEAFF

v_gene: TRBV28
d_gene: NA
abundance: NA
j_gene: TRBJ2-2
CDR3nt: TGTGCCAGCAGTTTACCCGGAGGGTCGGTCGGGGAGCTGTTTTTT
CDR3aa: CASSLPGGSVGELFF

v_gene: TRBV7-7
d_gene: NA
abundance: many
j_gene: TRBJ2-7
CDR3nt: TGTGCTAGCAGCTTGTCCGGGAGCTCCTACGAGCAGTACTTC
CDR3aa: CASSLSGSSYEQYF

v_gene: TRBV25-1
d_gene: TRBD2
abundance: NA
j_gene: TRBJ2-7
CDR3nt: TGTGCCAGCGGAGTAGCGGGAGGAGCCTACGAGCAGTACTTC
CDR3aa: CASGVAGGAYEQYF

v_gene: TRBV7-8
d_gene: NA
abundance: few
j_gene: TRBJ2-1
CDR3nt: TGTGCCAGCAGCTTTAGGGGGAGTAGGGCCAGCTACAATGAGCAGTTCTTC
CDR3aa: CASSFRGSRASYNEQFF

v_gene: TRBV28
d_gene: TRBD1
abundance: few
j_gene: TRBJ2-5
CDR3nt: TGTGCCTCAGGGGGAGAGACCCAGTACTTC
CDR3aa: CASGGETQYF

v_gene: TRBV4-2
d_gene: NA
abundance: NA
j_gene: TRBJ2-3
CDR3nt: TGTGCCAGCAGCCAAGTGTTATGGGGAGATACGCAGTATTTT
CDR3aa: CASSQVLWGDTQYF

v_gene: TRBV2
d_gene: NA
abundance: NA
j_gene: TRBJ2-7
CDR3nt: TGTGCCAGCAAGGGTGCCAGGAAGGAGCAGTACTTC
CDR3aa: CASKGARKEQYF

v_gene: TRBV28
d_gene: NA
abundance: many
j_gene: TRBJ2-2
CDR3nt: TGTGCCAGCAGTCGGCAGGGGAGCACCGGGGAGCTGTTTTTT
CDR3aa: CASSRQGSTGELFF

v_gene: TRBV29-1
d_gene: NA
abundance: many
j_gene: TRBJ1-1
CDR3nt: TGCAGCGTTGTGGTGGTTTTCGGCACTGAAGCTTTCTTT
CDR3aa: CSVVVVFGTEAFF

v_gene: TRBV11-2
d_gene: NA
abundance: many
j_gene: TRBJ2-5
CDR3nt: TGTGCCAGCAGCCTGGGAGCAGAAGAGACCCAGTACTTC
CDR3aa: CASSLGAEETQYF

v_gene: TRBV20-1
d_gene: TRBD1
abundance: many
j_gene: TRBJ2-1
CDR3nt: TGCAGTGCTGGGGACAGCCTAGGTTTGAATGAGCAGTTCTTC
CDR3aa: CSAGDSLGLNEQFF

v_gene: TRBV3-1
d_gene: NA
abundance: NA
j_gene: TRBJ2-1
CDR3nt: TGTGCCAGCAGCCAAGAAAACTACAATGAGCAGTTCTTC
CDR3aa: CASSQENYNEQFF

v_gene: TRBV12-3/TRBV12-4
d_gene: NA
abundance: NA
j_gene: TRBJ1-5
CDR3nt: TGTGCCAGCAGCCCTAGGGGTCTGGATGGGAATCAGCCCCAGCATTTT
CDR3aa: CASSPRGLDGNQPQHF

v_gene: TRBV9
d_gene: TRBD1
abundance: few
j_gene: TRBJ1-1
CDR3nt: TGTGCCAGCACCCACCCGAGGGGGGGACAGGATTCATTGAACACTGAAGCTTTCTTT
CDR3aa: CASTHPRGGQDSLNTEAFF

v_gene: TRBV20-1
d_gene: NA
abundance: few
j_gene: TRBJ2-1
CDR3nt: TGCAGTGCGACTGACATCTACAATGAGCAGTTCTTC
CDR3aa: CSATDIYNEQFF

v_gene: TRBV28
d_gene: NA
abundance: NA
j_gene: TRBJ2-5
CDR3nt: TGTGCCAGCACTAGTCCGGGCGGGTCCCGGCAAGAGACCCAGTACTTC
CDR3aa: CASTSPGGSRQETQYF

v_gene: TRBV29-1
d_gene: NA
abundance: NA
j_gene: TRBJ2-1
CDR3nt: TGCAGCGTTGAAGATCTGGGAGATTACAATGAGCAGTTCTTC
CDR3aa: CSVEDLGDYNEQFF

v_gene: TRBV12-2
d_gene: NA
abundance: NA
j_gene: TRBJ2-7
CDR3nt: TGTGCAAGTCGCTTAGGGCACAGGGGGCTGCGGGACCCCGGCCACGAGCAGTACTTC
CDR3aa: CASRLGHRGLRDPGHEQYF

v_gene: TRBV11-2
d_gene: NA
abundance: NA
j_gene: TRBJ2-2
CDR3nt: TGTGCCAGCAGCCCCCGTCTGGACCTGACAGTGTCCGAGACCACCGGGGAGCTGTTTTTT
CDR3aa: CASSPRLDLTVSETTGELFF

v_gene: TRBV5-6
d_gene: TRBD2
abundance: few
j_gene: TRBJ2-3
CDR3nt: TGTGCCAGCAGCTTGTTTAGCGGGAGGTCCGCAGATACGCAGTATTTT
CDR3aa: CASSLFSGRSADTQYF

v_gene: TRBV28
d_gene: NA
abundance: few
j_gene: TRBJ2-2
CDR3nt: TGTGCCAGCAGTTCCCTCCGGGACGCTAAAACGAACACCGGGGAGCTGTTTTTT
CDR3aa: CASSSLRDAKTNTGELFF

v_gene: TRBV6-6
d_gene: TRBD1
abundance: many
j_gene: TRBJ2-7
CDR3nt: TGTGCCAGCAGGAGACAGGGGTTATATCGGAGCGAGCAGTACTTC
CDR3aa: CASRRQGLYRSEQYF

v_gene: TRBV28
d_gene: TRBD2
abundance: many
j_gene: TRBJ2-1
CDR3nt: TGTGCCAGCAGTTCCAGACTAGCGGGAGCCTACAATGAGCAGTTCTTC
CDR3aa: CASSSRLAGAYNEQFF

v_gene: TRBV29-1
d_gene: NA
abundance: many
j_gene: TRBJ2-3
CDR3nt: TGCAGCGTGCAGGGTGCAGATACGCAGTATTTT
CDR3aa: CSVQGADTQYF

v_gene: TRBV5-1
d_gene: NA
abundance: many
j_gene: TRBJ2-7
CDR3nt: TGCGCCAGCAGCCCGGGGGGCCCGGACAGGGAGCAGTACTTC
CDR3aa: CASSPGGPDREQYF

v_gene: TRBV3-1
d_gene: NA
abundance: NA
j_gene: TRBJ2-7
CDR3nt: TGTGCCAGCAGCGAGACCTTAGAATACGAGCAGTACTTC
CDR3aa: CASSETLEYEQYF

v_gene: TRBV7-2
d_gene: NA
abundance: few
j_gene: TRBJ2-1
CDR3nt: TGTGCCAGCAGCTTGGAGGATCTACAGTTCTTC
CDR3aa: CASSLEDLQFF

v_gene: TRBV9
d_gene: NA
abundance: many
j_gene: TRBJ2-5
CDR3nt: TGTGCCAGCAGCGGGGACCTCCAAGGGACCCAGTACTTC
CDR3aa: CASSGDLQGTQYF